These T cell receptor beta chains were read from a single sample in a study of blood T cell repertoires in COVID-19. The repertoire was sequenced with immunoSEQ multiplex PCR; TCRdb's copy has only in-frame clones and lacks some. The sample has 9,500 to 15,000 clones, about nine tenths seen once; the top ten hold 25% to 35%. Sequencing was performed on peripheral blood. Source of these receptors: a woman aged 65 to 85 with active COVID-19. The CDR3 runs from the conserved cysteine through the conserved F or W. D genes are given only for firm matches. Not every row has a clone size; where given, it reads once, few, many or a size class.

d_call,cdr3_length,j_call,v_call,clone_size,cdr3_nt,cdr3_aa
TRBD1,11,TRBJ2-7,TRBV6-2/TRBV6-3,NA,TGTGCCAGCAGCCGGGACAGGGAACAGTACTTC,CASSRDREQYF
TRBD2,16,TRBJ2-5,TRBV7-9,NA,TGTGCCAGCAGCTTAGCGAGACTAGCGGGAGAAGAGACCCAGTACTTC,CASSLARLAGEETQYF
TRBD1,17,TRBJ1-1,TRBV11-2,NA,TGTGCCAGCAGCCCTCCCTCTTATAGGGGGCGAAGTACTGAAGCTTTCTTT,CASSPPSYRGRSTEAFF
NA,12,TRBJ2-5,TRBV3-1/TRBV3-2,NA,TGTGCCAGCAGCCAAGGTGGCGAGACCCAGTACTTC,CASSQGGETQYF
TRBD2,17,TRBJ2-3,TRBV5-6,NA,TGTGCCAGCAGCTGGACCGGGACTAGCGGATACACAGATACGCAGTATTTT,CASSWTGTSGYTDTQYF
NA,17,TRBJ2-1,TRBV10-2,NA,TGCGCCAGCAGTGAGCCCACGGACACGGAACACTACAATGAGCAGTTCTTC,CASSEPTDTEHYNEQFF
NA,15,TRBJ1-6,TRBV7-2,NA,TGTGCCAGCAGCAGAGGGAGCTCCTATAATTCACCCCTCCACTTT,CASSRGSSYNSPLHF
NA,15,TRBJ2-5,TRBV15,NA,TGTGCCACCAGCAGAGATGGACAACTGCAAGAGACCCAGTACTTC,CATSRDGQLQETQYF
NA,15,TRBJ2-7,TRBV5-1,NA,TGCGCCAGCAGCTTGGAACTGGGGGGCTCCTACGAGCAGTACTTC,CASSLELGGSYEQYF
NA,10,TRBJ2-5,TRBV5-8,NA,TGTGCCAGCAGCTTGTCTACCCAGTACTTC,CASSLSTQYF
TRBD1,14,TRBJ2-2,TRBV5-4,NA,TGTGCCAGCAGCCCGACAGGGCTCACCGGGGAGCTGTTTTTT,CASSPTGLTGELFF
TRBD1,14,TRBJ1-5,TRBV19,NA,TGTGCCACCACAAACAGGGGGGGCAATCAGCCCCAGCATTTT,CATTNRGGNQPQHF
NA,13,TRBJ2-5,TRBV19,NA,TGTGCCAGTAGTCCACTAGTCCAAGAGACCCAGTACTTC,CASSPLVQETQYF
TRBD1,14,TRBJ1-3,TRBV9,NA,TGTGCCAGCAGCGCGGAGGGACAGGGAAACACCATATATTTT,CASSAEGQGNTIYF
NA,13,TRBJ1-1,TRBV27,NA,TGTGCCAGCAGAGACGACAAATACACTGAAGCTTTCTTT,CASRDDKYTEAFF
TRBD1,16,TRBJ2-1,TRBV18,NA,TGTGCCAGCTCACGAACGGACAGGGGGATCTACAATGAGCAGTTCTTC,CASSRTDRGIYNEQFF
NA,15,TRBJ1-2,TRBV5-4,few,TGTGCCAGCCGACCCTCGGGGGGCCGGTACTATGGCTACACCTTC,CASRPSGGRYYGYTF